This entry concerns a single T cell receptor beta chain. Authors' processing steps: Estimation of nucleated cell counts relied on the amplification of reference gene primers. Some clones are missing from TCRdb's copy, which holds only in-frame ones; the method was immunoSEQ multiplex PCR. D and trimming were read from the DNA, whereas the V and J calls and clone size are those reported in that table. Of over 100,000 clones listed, around 88% are singletons. This specimen comes from a study of blood T cell repertoires in COVID-19. About the study: Sites in the United States, Italy and Spain provided acute and convalescent COVID-19 samples. Sample material is recorded as cDNA or gDNA derived from T cells, B-cell-depleted T cells, or PBMCs.

Looked up from germline, CDR1 is SGHRS and CDR2 is YFSETQ. The CDR3 runs 16 residues. V was cut by 0 bases and J by 6 bases, with 18 bases left in between. Sequenced sample: peripheral blood. The V call is TRBV5-1, the J call TRBJ1-2; tentative D call: TRBD1 (5 bases). The clonotype comes from a man aged 45 to 65 with acute or convalescent COVID-19. The CDR3 bases are TGCGCCAGCAGCTTGGCCGTGTCGTCGGGGGTCAATGGCTACACCTTC. Encoded protein: CASSLAVSSGVNGYTF.